The clone carrying this T cell receptor (beta chain) was found a few times. What it binds is unknown. The sample comes from a study of early T cells in non-severe SARS-CoV-2 infection. Study context: With bulk RNA from unsorted whole blood as input, sequencing yielded unpaired chains. Findings and limits, study-wide: Sequences matched to VDJdb favored anti-spike CD8 responses, while private and CD4 specificities were missed.

From germline, CDR1 is MDHEN and CDR2 SYDVKM. The CDR3 spans 11 residues. The germline V and J ends were trimmed by 2 bases and 10 bases, with 8 bases remaining between them. Attachment of unique molecular identifiers to individual cDNA molecules was performed. MiXCR, applied by TCRdb to the 5' RACE reads, yields one record per CDR3 protein. The sample contains 25,000 to 30,000 distinct CDR3 sequences, less than 6.5% of which appear only once. The chain is built from TRBV28 and TRBJ1-1; D is uncertain. The sequencing input was whole blood. The TCR originated in an adult who was a healthcare worker with PCR-confirmed SARS-CoV-2 infection or an uninfected control (not recorded which). The CDR3 DNA follows: TGTGCCAGCAGTTTAGAGGGCCGAGCTTTCTTT. This encodes CASSLEGRAFF.